This T cell receptor (beta chain) is from a study of Graves' ophthalmopathy and Graves' hyperthyroidism. The CDR3 covers 17 residues. Losses at the gene ends were 3 bases for V and 0 bases for J; bases not matched to a gene: 10. Germline assignment: CDR1 SQVTM and CDR2 ANQGSEA. Scientists amplified the TCR beta CDR3 regions from RNA transcripts. First-round RT-PCR used HTBI primers; second-round multiplex PCR followed. TCRdb re-called the multiplex PCR reads with MiXCR, one entry per CDR3 protein. This table has 200,000 to 300,000 distinct CDR3 sequences, approximately 42% appearing once. This rearrangement joins TRBV29-1 to TRBJ1-2; TRBD1 aligns across 10 bases. Sequenced sample: peripheral blood. The receptor's source is an adult man with Graves' ophthalmopathy. The CDR3 loop reads CSVDPFGTGASNYGYTF. In DNA form, the CDR3 reads TGCAGCGTTGACCCCTTTGGGACAGGGGCCTCTAACTATGGCTACACCTTC.